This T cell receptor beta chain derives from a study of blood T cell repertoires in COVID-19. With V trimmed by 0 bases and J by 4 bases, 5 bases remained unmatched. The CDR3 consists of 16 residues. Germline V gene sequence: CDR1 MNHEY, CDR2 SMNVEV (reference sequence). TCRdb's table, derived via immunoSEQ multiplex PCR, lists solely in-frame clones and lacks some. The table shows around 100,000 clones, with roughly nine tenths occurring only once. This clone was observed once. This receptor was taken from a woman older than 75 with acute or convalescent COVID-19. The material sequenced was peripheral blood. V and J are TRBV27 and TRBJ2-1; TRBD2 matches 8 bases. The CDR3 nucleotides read TGTGCCAGCAGTTTATCGTCTAGCGGGTTTTACAATGAGCAGTTCTTC. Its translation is CASSLSSSGFYNEQFF.